These 5 T cell receptor beta chains were sequenced from one sample in a study of cytomegalovirus exposure and HLA in healthy donors. PCR primers comprised 60 Vbeta and 13 Jbeta primers. Here immunoSEQ multiplex PCR was the method, and the copy in TCRdb shows in-frame clones only, minus some. The repertoire holds around 190,000 clones, with about 69% as singletons. The specimen was PBMCs. These receptors came from a man aged 25-40 years in good health and CMV-seropositive.

The chain links TRBV19 to TRBJ2-7; D is perhaps TRBD2 (5 bases). This CDR3 comprises 15 residues. V was shortened by 0 bases and J by 2 bases, with 11 bases between the two germline ends. Germline V gene sequence: CDR1 LNHDA, CDR2 SQIVND (reference sequence). The CDR3 sequence: CASSIEVSGTYEQYF. CDR3 nucleotide sequence: TGTGCCAGTAGTATAGAGGTCTCGGGGACCTACGAGCAGTACTTC.

In its sample, this clone was seen a few times. V and J are TRBV5-4 and TRBJ1-2; 11 bases are a match to TRBD1. Per germline, CDR1 SGHNT and CDR2 YYREEE (reference sequence). Losses at the gene ends were 5 bases for V and 5 bases for J; bases not matched to a gene: 8. This CDR3 contains 15 residues. For the CDR3, the DNA is TGTGCCAGCAGAGAAGGACAGGGGGCGCGGTATGGCTACACCTTC. Translating gives CASREGQGARYGYTF.

The chain carries TRBV27 and TRBJ2-5; 7 bases agree with TRBD2. CDR1 is MNHEY and CDR2 is SMNVEV in the germline V gene (reference sequence). This CDR3 comprises 13 residues. With V trimmed by 3 bases and J by 9 bases, 7 bases remained unmatched. The CDR3 coding sequence is TGTGCCAGCAGTTTCGGGGGGACCCAGCCCCAGTACTTC. Its protein product is CASSFGGTQPQYF.

This rearrangement joins TRBV4-2 to TRBJ2-5, with 11 bases fitting TRBD2. Germline V gene sequence: CDR1 LGHNA, CDR2 YNFKEQ. Trimming cost V 5 bases and J 2 bases; bases outside gene matches: 16. CDR3 size: 19 residues. The CDR3 nucleotides read TGTGCCAGCAGCGGGTTAGCGGGGGGGGGAGGTTGGGGTCAAGAGACCCAGTACTTC. It specifies CASSGLAGGGGWGQETQYF.

J is TRBJ1-3 and V is TRBV4-1; D might be TRBD1 (6 bases). The V and J ends lost 1 base and 6 bases respectively, with 13 bases between them. From germline, CDR1 is MGHRA and CDR2 YSYEKL. The CDR3 sequence is 15 residues long. The CDR3 spells CASSQVSGGINTIYF. CDR3 bases: TGCGCCAGCAGCCAAGTATCGGGGGGCATAAACACCATATATTTT.